This T cell receptor beta chain was identified during a study of CD8 T cells in ankylosing spondylitis (dated by TCRdb to about 2017). A note on the overall study: To find TCR variants linked to disease, the study profiled T cell receptor beta repertoires in ankylosing spondylitis patients and healthy donors. Peripheral blood was sampled, and synovial fluid was additionally collected from ankylosing spondylitis patients. The full study cohort comprised 25 ankylosing spondylitis patients and about a hundred healthy donors.

In regard to this clonotype: The specificity of this receptor is unknown. No much larger clonotype is one base removed from it; base qualities were not supplied.

Data came from an Illumina HiSeq 2500. Quantitative 5'-RACE with molecular barcodes was the method used to prepare the TCR beta libraries. From the authors' description of their analysis: A new computational method, built on a probabilistic model of VDJ rearrangement, was used to identify disease-linked TCR variants. TCRdb's own reprocessing of the public reads used fastp at Q25 and MiXCR and kept productive beta chains. All rows with the same CDR3 protein become a single entry with the most common DNA and genes. The V and J calls were determined by TCRdb, not by the authors. A total of fewer than 550,000 distinct CDR3 sequences appear in this sample, 5.3% of them only once. In total, the top ten clones hold roughly 3.3% of the sample. Taken from the germline V gene (reference sequence), the CDR1 and CDR2 loops are MNHEY and SMNVEV. From the cysteine up to the phenylalanine, the CDR3 has a length of 13 residues. Kept here is only the CDR3 DNA, which spans 39 bases and is read in frame from base 1. The junction shows trimming of 4 bases on V and 1 base on J, plus 8 bases between the germline ends.

What the work shows at the level of the full study, not this receptor alone: The disease-linked clones showed a CD8+ phenotype and occurred at relatively low frequencies in peripheral blood. Some TCR beta motif variants had previously been reported in synovial fluid and blood of reactive arthritis patients, which suggested common disease-initiation mechanisms. Blood from ankylosing spondylitis patients appeared to be characterized by a TCR beta motif made up of seven or eight highly homologous amino acid variants. According to the report, matched synovial fluid samples from ankylosing spondylitis patients were significantly enriched for the disease-linked clones.

Recombination linked TRBV27 to TRBJ2-7, with the D gene too uncertain to name. The sequenced sample consisted of blood, either unsorted or a sorted T cell fraction (not recorded which). This TCR derives from a male donor with ankylosing spondylitis. This receptor carries the CDR3 CASSWVDSYEQYF. The DNA sequence is TGTGCCAGCAGTTGGGTGGATTCCTACGAGCAGTACTTC.